These 26 T cell receptor beta chains came from one sample sequenced in a study of cytomegalovirus exposure and HLA in healthy donors. Use of 60 Vbeta and 13 Jbeta primers characterized the PCR. Generated by immunoSEQ multiplex PCR, the TCRdb table keeps only in-frame clones and is missing some. The profile shows some 120,000 clones, 75% to 80% of them singletons. The sequencing input was PBMCs. The receptor source for this set is a woman aged 40 to 49 in good health and CMV-seronegative.

The chain combines TRBV28 with TRBJ1-2; D ambiguous. Deletions cut 1 base from V and 5 bases from J, with 14 bases between. CDR3 length: 15 amino acids. The germline gives CDR1 MDHEN, CDR2 SYDVKM. The CDR3 spells CASSLLFVSKYGYTF. The DNA of the CDR3 is TGTGCCAGCAGTTTATTGTTCGTGAGTAAATATGGCTACACCTTC.

The chain carries TRBV7-2 and TRBJ2-1; TRBD2 agrees at 8 bases. With V trimmed by 5 bases and J by 2 bases, 5 bases remained unmatched. The CDR3 spans 15 residues. The V gene's germline CDR1 is SGHTA and CDR2 FQGNSA. CDR3 amino acids: CASSLSGRPYNEQFF. CDR3 nucleotides: TGTGCCAGCAGCCTAAGCGGGAGACCCTACAATGAGCAGTTCTTC.

J is TRBJ2-1 and V is TRBV7-2; possible D gene TRBD1, 5 bases. The CDR3 is made up of 13 amino acids. The V end lost 3 bases, the J end lost 5 bases, and 8 bases lay between the germline ends. Germline CDR1 SGHTA, CDR2 FQGNSA. CDR3 region: CASSFTRDNEQFF. DNA for the CDR3: TGTGCCAGCAGCTTCACCAGGGACAATGAGCAGTTCTTC.

V usage is TRBV5-8 and J usage is TRBJ1-5, with 9 bases that match TRBD1. Germline V lookup: CDR1 SGHTS, CDR2 YDEGEE. This CDR3 has 17 residues. J gave up 0 bases and V 4 bases, and 8 bases lay outside the gene matches. For the CDR3, the DNA is TGTGCCAGCAGCAAACAGGGGGCGTCCATTAGCAATCAGCCCCAGCATTTT. Protein product: CASSKQGASISNQPQHF.

The rearrangement joins TRBV7-9 to TRBJ2-2, with D perhaps TRBD1 (6 bases). The CDR3 covers 16 residues. With 5 bases removed from V and 0 bases from J, the gap between germline ends came to 13 bases. The germline gives CDR1 SEHNR, CDR2 FQNEAQ (reference sequence). The CDR3 loop reads CASSLWDITNTGELFF. CDR3 DNA: TGTGCCAGCAGCCTATGGGACATAACGAACACCGGGGAGCTGTTTTTT.

DNA for the CDR3: TGTGCCAGCAGCCTAGAATCGGGCACTGAAGCTTTCTTT. Its protein product is CASSLESGTEAFF. This chain joins TRBV7-2 and TRBJ1-1; D not certain. Trimming cost V 5 bases and J 4 bases, with 11 bases left between them. Germline V gene lookup returns CDR1 SGHTA and CDR2 FQGNSA. This CDR3 is 13 amino acids long.

The chain uses TRBV6-5 and TRBJ1-1; the D gene is possibly TRBD1 (6 bases). Germline CDR1 and CDR2: MNHEY and SVGAGI. The V end lost 5 bases, the J end lost 5 bases, and 6 bases lay between the germline ends. CDR3 size: 11 residues. Here the CDR3 DNA reads TGTGCCAGCAGTCAGGGGACTGAAGCTTTCTTT. Protein: CASSQGTEAFF.

The chain has TRBV28 and TRBJ2-7; the match to TRBD1 covers 8 bases. Trimming took 2 bases from V and 0 from J; bases not matched to a gene: 3. From germline, CDR1 is MDHEN and CDR2 SYDVKM. This CDR3 has 15 residues. CDR3 region: CASSLTGQGSYEQYF. CDR3 nucleotide sequence: TGTGCCAGCAGTTTAACAGGACAGGGCTCCTACGAGCAGTACTTC.

The rearrangement uses TRBV6-5 and TRBJ1-6; no firm D call. The ends were cut back, 6 bases at V and 6 bases at J, with 6 bases in the middle. Germline CDR1 and CDR2: MNHEY and SVGAGI. The CDR3 is made up of 12 amino acids. This CDR3 is CASSQFNSPLHF. Here the CDR3 DNA reads TGTGCCAGCAGCCAATTTAATTCACCCCTCCACTTT.

This clone was counted between two and nine times. The rearrangement joins TRBV4-2 to TRBJ2-3, with 10 bases identical to TRBD1. The ends lost 0 bases at V and 6 bases at J; junction bases unmatched: 9. CDR3 length equals 17 residues. The germline V gene encodes CDR1 LGHNA and CDR2 YNFKEQ. The CDR3 DNA reads as TGTGCCAGCAGCCAAGATCTCCCCGGGACAGGGGTGGATACGCAGTATTTT. As protein: CASSQDLPGTGVDTQYF.

This clone was counted between two and nine times. Germline and junction disagree at one end, which may indicate a read error. The gene calls are TRBV7-9 and TRBJ2-7; the D is unclear. The CDR3 is 16 amino acids. Germline CDR1 and CDR2: SEHNR and FQNEAQ (reference sequence). The CDR3 spells CSSSSPRLTRLYEQYF. In DNA form, the CDR3 reads TGTTCCAGCAGCTCCCCTCGTTTAACCCGACTTTACGAGCAGTACTTC. Full variable domain (missing parts from reference TRBV7-9 and TRBJ2-7): DTGVSQNPRHKITKRGQNVTFRCDPISEHNRLYWYRQTLGQGPEFLTYFQNEAQLEKSRLLSDRFSAERPKGSFSTLEIQRTEQGDSAMYLCSSSSPRLTRLYEQYFGPGTRLTVT.

This chain joins TRBV4-1 and TRBJ2-7; TRBD1 matches at 9 bases. Germline CDR1 reads MGHRA; CDR2 reads YSYEKL. CDR3 length equals 15 residues. V lost 2 bases, J lost 5 bases, and 7 bases stayed unmatched. The CDR3 loop is CASSQHPGQGDEQYF. CDR3 coding DNA: TGCGCCAGCAGCCAACACCCGGGACAGGGCGACGAGCAGTACTTC.

J is TRBJ2-4 and V is TRBV10-3, with D perhaps matching TRBD2 (6 bases). Germline-derived CDR1 and CDR2 are ENHRY and SYGVKD. V lost 4 bases, J lost 15 bases, and 16 bases lay in between. There are 12 residues in the CDR3. This CDR3 reads CAISAQEGSLYF. CDR3 in DNA: TGTGCCATCAGTGCGCAGGAGGGTAGTTTGTACTTC.

A single count supports this clone. The rearrangement uses TRBV28 and TRBJ1-5, with 8 bases that match TRBD1. Germline CDR1 and CDR2: MDHEN and SYDVKM. Trimming at V came to 3 bases and at J to 0 bases, leaving 4 bases not matched to a gene. CDR3 length: 16 residues. CDR3 in amino acids: CASSLDRAYSNQPQHF. CDR3 sequence (DNA): TGTGCCAGCAGTTTGGACAGGGCCTATAGCAATCAGCCCCAGCATTTT. Using reference TRBV28 and TRBJ1-5 for the parts outside the CDR3, the full variable domain is DVKVTQSSRYLVKRTGEKVFLECVQDMDHENMFWYRQDPGLGLRLIYFSYDVKMKEKGDIPEGYSVSREKKERFSLILESASTNQTSMYLCASSLDRAYSNQPQHFGDGTRLSIL.

The rearrangement links TRBV6-6 to TRBJ2-5, with 7 bases identical to TRBD1. This CDR3 spans 13 amino acids. With V trimmed by 10 bases and J by 2 bases, 7 bases remained unmatched. Germline CDR1 MNHNY, CDR2 SVGAGI (reference sequence). The CDR3 nucleotides are TGTGCCACTTCGGGACAGCCACAAGAGACCCAGTACTTC. This gives the protein CATSGQPQETQYF.

The chain carries TRBV7-2 and TRBJ2-7; D is perhaps TRBD2 (6 bases). The CDR3 is 15 amino acids. Trimming took 5 bases from V and 6 from J, leaving 20 bases between them. The germline gives CDR1 SGHTA, CDR2 FQGNSA. CDR3 nucleotides: TGTGCCAGCAGCGCGCCCGGGACTGCCACTTCCGAGCAGTACTTC. Its protein product is CASSAPGTATSEQYF.

On this clone itself: A junction end diverges from the germline sequence, so it may reflect a read error. This chain joins TRBV7-9 and TRBJ2-1; no reliable D call. The CDR3 has 12 residues. Germline V gene sequence: CDR1 SEHNR, CDR2 FQNEAQ (reference sequence). As DNA, the CDR3 is TGTTCCAGAATAGGTCCAGGCAATGAGCAGTTCTTC. Translated: CSRIGPGNEQFF. Variable domain in full (rest from reference TRBV7-9 and TRBJ2-1): DTGVSQNPRHKITKRGQNVTFRCDPISEHNRLYWYRQTLGQGPEFLTYFQNEAQLEKSRLLSDRFSAERPKGSFSTLEIQRTEQGDSAMYLCSRIGPGNEQFFGPGTRLTVL.

Turning to this clone: The junction departs from the called germline gene at one end, perhaps through a read error. CDR3 sequence reads: CASCDWVAGLGYNEQFF. The DNA of the CDR3 is TGCGCCAGCTGTGATTGGGTAGCGGGCCTGGGCTACAATGAGCAGTTCTTC. The gene calls are TRBV10-2 and TRBJ2-1; TRBD2 matches 7 bases. The CDR3 length is 17 residues. Germline loops: CDR1 WSHSY, CDR2 SAAADI.

The gene calls are TRBV27 and TRBJ2-1; maybe TRBD1 (5 bases). The CDR3 runs 15 residues. Trimming removed 5 bases from V and 0 bases from J, with 11 bases in between. CDR1 and CDR2 (germline): MNHEY, SMNVEV (reference sequence). The CDR3, as DNA: TGTGCCAGCAGTCTAGGGGTGAGCTCCTACAATGAGCAGTTCTTC. Translation: CASSLGVSSYNEQFF.

This rearrangement joins TRBV5-6 to TRBJ2-7, with D possibly being TRBD2 (5 bases). The ends were cut back, 0 bases at V and 7 bases at J, with 17 bases in the middle. The CDR3 sequence is 15 residues long. Per germline, CDR1 SGHDT and CDR2 YYEEEE. The CDR3 nucleotides are TGTGCCAGCAGCTTGGGCCGCCCAATACGGAGGGAGCAGTACTTC. Encoded protein: CASSLGRPIRREQYF.

The chain couples TRBV6-6 to TRBJ2-4; 8 bases match TRBD1. Per the germline V gene, CDR1 is MNHNY and CDR2 is SVGAGI (reference sequence). V dropped 2 bases and J dropped 0; count of bases not matched to a gene: 3. This CDR3 contains 16 residues. The CDR3 DNA sequence: TGTGCCAGCAGTTACCTGGACAGGGTAGCCAAAAACATTCAGTACTTC. It yields the protein CASSYLDRVAKNIQYF.

The chain combines TRBV5-5 with TRBJ1-1, with a possible D match to TRBD1 (5 bases). V lost 2 bases to trimming and J lost 3 bases, with 8 bases between them. Germline V gene sequence: CDR1 SGHKS, CDR2 YYEKEE (reference sequence). This CDR3 has 13 residues. The DNA of the CDR3 is TGTGCCAGCAGCTTAGTAGGGGACACTGAAGCTTTCTTT. Its translation is CASSLVGDTEAFF.

The chain recombines TRBV28 with TRBJ2-5; TRBD1 matches 10 bases. The J call may be mistaken, given a closer DNA end match to TRBJ2-7. This CDR3 is built from 18 residues. Germline-derived CDR1 and CDR2 are MDHEN and SYDVKM. The CDR3 nucleotides are TGTGCCAGCAGTTTATTACAGGGACAGGGGTCAAGCTCCTACGAGCAGTACTTC. This gives the protein CASSLLQGQGSSSYEQYF.

The CDR3 bases are TGTGCCAGCAGTTTCGCCCTTCCGGGAAGCGGGAGGGAGACCCAGTACTTC. Translation gives CASSFALPGSGRETQYF. The chain has TRBV28 and TRBJ2-5, with TRBD2 matching 9 bases. The germline gives CDR1 MDHEN, CDR2 SYDVKM. With 3 bases clipped from V and 5 bases from J, the junction kept 13 bases outside the gene matches. The CDR3 has 17 residues.

The chain uses TRBV11-2 and TRBJ2-7; 7 bases match TRBD1. Germline assignment: CDR1 SGHAT and CDR2 FQNNGV. The CDR3 extends over 13 amino acids. The ends lost 6 bases at V and 5 bases at J; junction bases unmatched: 7. The chain's CDR3 is CASSRDQGDEQYF. In DNA, the CDR3 is TGTGCCAGCAGTCGAGACCAGGGGGACGAGCAGTACTTC.

The chain has TRBV11-2 and TRBJ2-1, with a tentative D call TRBD2 (5 bases). The CDR3 extends over 14 amino acids. CDR1 and CDR2 from the germline V gene are SGHAT and FQNNGV. V was shortened by 5 bases and J by 9 bases, with 17 bases between the two germline ends. The CDR3 region is CASSPTLYEGEQFF. The CDR3, as DNA: TGTGCCAGCAGCCCCACCCTTTACGAGGGTGAGCAGTTCTTC.